This T cell receptor (beta chain) was documented in a study of shared clonotypes between healthy human individuals. Assay used: immunoSEQ multiplex PCR; TCRdb lists only in-frame clones, some missing. The repertoire consists of hundreds of thousands of clones, with about 91% occurring once and the leading ten covering about 25%. Study-wide points: Shared clonotypes: approximately 4.5% naive CD4, about 4% naive CD8, 2.3% memory CD4, 0.35% to 0.5% memory CD8.

Of note for this clone: The antigen remains undetermined.

Trimming pared 4 bases from V and 7 bases from J, leaving 11 bases between. CDR1 and CDR2 from the germline V gene are SGHDT and YYEEEE. This CDR3 is 13 amino acids long. In the naive CD8 group, cells lacked CD45RO and were positively selected for CCR7, so terminally differentiated effector memory CD45RA+ cells were left out. Specimen: naive CD8+ T cells sorted from blood. This receptor was obtained from a man aged 25 to 40 in good health. The chain couples TRBV5-6 to TRBJ2-2; TRBD2 is a possible D gene (5 bases). CDR3 coding DNA: TGTGCCAGCAGCCCCTCGGGAAGCGGGGAGCTGTTTTTT. Amino acid sequence: CASSPSGSGELFF.